This T cell receptor (beta chain) was observed in a study of T cell changes during pregnancy in multiple sclerosis. Germline assignment: CDR1 MDHEN and CDR2 SYDVKM. The CDR3 contains 18 residues. J was trimmed by 3 bases and V by 2 bases; bases with no gene match: 13. TCRdb's table, derived via immunoSEQ multiplex PCR, lists solely in-frame clones and lacks some. The sample contains under 55,000 clones, approximately 95% of which appear only once. V gene TRBV28 combines with J gene TRBJ1-1; 9 bases fit TRBD1. The starting material was CD4+ T cells from peripheral blood mononuclear cells, obtained in the third trimester of pregnancy. The origin of this receptor is a female donor with multiple sclerosis, enrolled in a pregnancy study. The CDR3 nucleotides are TGTGCCAGCAGTTTAGGGTCGGGGACAGGGCTTCAGGACACTGAAGCTTTCTTT. Translating it yields CASSLGSGTGLQDTEAFF.